The 32 T cell receptor beta chains in this list originate from one sample, sequenced in a study of identical twins. Each CDR3 protein gets one entry after TCRdb re-called the 5' RACE reads with MiXCR. Seen here are about 530,000 distinct CDR3 sequences, about a fifth observed once, and the top ten hold 0.48%. These sequences were also reported in another study, on yellow fever vaccine responses in identical twins.

Sequences were obtained from CD4+ T cells sorted from blood. The receptors here all came from a woman younger than 35 in good health.

The CDR3 protein is CSARVTSGGAFNEQFF. CDR3 sequence (DNA): TGCAGTGCTAGGGTAACTAGCGGGGGGGCGTTCAATGAGCAGTTCTTC. V gene TRBV20-1 combines with J gene TRBJ2-1; the match to TRBD2 covers 13 bases. Germline V lookup: CDR1 DFQATT, CDR2 SNEGSKA (reference sequence). J lost 6 bases, V lost 3 bases, and 8 bases had no gene match. The CDR3 is 16 amino acids.

The table lists this clonotype with a count of one. For the CDR3, the DNA is TGTGCCAGCAGTTTAAGGTGGGGGGACACCGGGGAGCTGTTTTTT. This translates into CASSLRWGDTGELFF. The chain couples TRBV27 to TRBJ2-2; a weak D match, TRBD2 (6 bases). Trimming stripped 2 bases from V and 3 bases from J, with 10 bases between. Germline CDR1 reads MNHEY; CDR2 reads SMNVEV (reference sequence). The CDR3 is 15 amino acids.

V usage is TRBV7-3 and J usage is TRBJ2-7; 10 nucleotides line up with TRBD1. The germline gives CDR1 SGHTA, CDR2 FQGTGA. The CDR3 consists of 14 residues. With V trimmed by 1 base and J by 6 bases, 3 bases remained unmatched. CDR3 DNA sequence: TGTGCCAGCAGCTTAATAGGGACAGGGGCCGAGCAGTACTTC. The encoded protein is CASSLIGTGAEQYF. The variable domain in full, with the rest retrieved from reference TRBV7-3 and TRBJ2-7, is GAGVSQTPSNKVTEKGKYVELRCDPISGHTALYWYRQSLGQGPEFLIYFQGTGAADDSGLPNDRFFAVRPEGSVSTLKIQRTERGDSAVYLCASSLIGTGAEQYFGPGTRLTVT.

This clonotype was seen only a few times. The V call is TRBV4-1, the J call TRBJ2-1; D gene unclear. There are 19 residues in the CDR3. CDR1 is MGHRA and CDR2 is YSYEKL in the germline V gene. The ends were cut back, 1 base at V and 0 bases at J, with 19 bases in the middle. The CDR3 coding sequence is TGCGCCAGCAGCCAAGTATCCCTTTCCGGTTACAGCTCCTACAATGAGCAGTTCTTC. Its translation is CASSQVSLSGYSSYNEQFF.

This chain joins TRBV12-3 or TRBV12-4 and TRBJ2-1; 7 bases map to TRBD2. V trimming: 6 bases; J trimming: 0 bases; junction bases outside the gene matches: 5. The CDR3 runs 15 residues. CDR3 loop: CASRTLASSYNEQFF. The CDR3 DNA reads as TGTGCCAGCAGGACACTAGCGTCCTCCTACAATGAGCAGTTCTTC.

The rearrangement uses TRBV27 and TRBJ2-5; 11 bases line up with TRBD1. Per the germline V gene, CDR1 is MNHEY and CDR2 is SMNVEV (reference sequence). The CDR3 consists of 15 residues. Trimming at V came to 7 bases and at J to 5 bases, leaving 9 bases not matched to a gene. The CDR3 region has the DNA TGTGCCAGCACCCGGACAGGGGGCTGGGGGGAGACCCAGTACTTC. Translating it yields CASTRTGGWGETQYF.

This chain joins TRBV3-1 and TRBJ2-4; no definite D call. This CDR3 has 17 amino acids. The V gene's germline CDR1 is LGHDT and CDR2 YNNKEL (reference sequence). Trimming pared 0 bases from V and 0 bases from J, leaving 12 bases between. CDR3 DNA: TGTGCCAGCAGCCAAGAGATAGGGTATGGAGCCAAAAACATTCAGTACTTC. It specifies CASSQEIGYGAKNIQYF.

This clonotype has a count of ten or more. The chain links TRBV12-3 or TRBV12-4 to TRBJ1-5; 10 nucleotides agree with TRBD1. CDR3 length: 16 residues. The V gene end was trimmed by 0 bases and the J gene end by 2 bases; junction bases not matched to a gene: 1. The CDR3 here is CASSLAGTGGNQPQHF. In DNA form, the CDR3 reads TGTGCCAGCAGTTTAGCCGGGACAGGGGGCAATCAGCCCCAGCATTTT.

This clonotype occurred a few times. This chain connects TRBV6-1 to TRBJ1-2, with D hard to call. Germline loops: CDR1 MNHNS, CDR2 SASEGT. V was shortened by 6 bases and J by 8 bases, with 19 bases between the two germline ends. The CDR3 has 14 amino acids. The CDR3 DNA follows: TGTGCCAGCAGGAGGGAACACCAACTATACGGCTACACCTTC. Translating gives CASRREHQLYGYTF.

The gene calls are TRBV12-3 or TRBV12-4 and TRBJ2-5, with a possible D match to TRBD1 (5 bases). Trimming shortened V by 2 bases and J by 7 bases, and 14 bases separated the two germline ends. The CDR3 runs to 14 residues. The CDR3 loop is CASSLIRGSGTQYF. The CDR3 DNA is TGTGCCAGCAGTTTAATTAGGGGATCTGGGACCCAGTACTTC.

The chain uses TRBV11-2 and TRBJ2-5, with D possibly TRBD1 on 6 matching bases. Per the germline V gene, CDR1 is SGHAT and CDR2 is FQNNGV. V was cut by 5 bases and J by 1 base, with 11 bases left in between. The CDR3 consists of 14 residues. CDR3 DNA: TGTGCCAGCAGCCCCCAGACAGGCCAAGAGACCCAGTACTTC. Translated: CASSPQTGQETQYF.

This clonotype came up a few times. The chain is built from TRBV10-3 and TRBJ2-1, with TRBD2 matching 14 bases. V trimming: 5 bases; J trimming: 0 bases; junction bases outside the gene matches: 3. The CDR3 is 17 amino acids. Looked up from germline, CDR1 is ENHRY and CDR2 is SYGVKD. CDR3 region: CAISRTSGGSSYNEQFF. The CDR3 DNA reads as TGTGCCATCAGTAGGACTAGCGGGGGGAGCTCCTACAATGAGCAGTTCTTC.

This clonotype has just a few counts. V and J are TRBV10-3 and TRBJ2-2, with 7 bases lining up with TRBD1. Germline V gives CDR1 ENHRY, CDR2 SYGVKD. The CDR3 runs 16 residues. V lost 4 bases and J lost 5; bases outside the gene matches: 10. In DNA form, the CDR3 reads TGTGCCATCAGTGCGGGACAGCATGAGTCTACCGGGGAGCTGTTTTTT. Protein sequence: CAISAGQHESTGELFF.

The chain couples TRBV20-1 to TRBJ1-1; unclear D gene. CDR1 and CDR2 from the germline V gene are DFQATT and SNEGSKA (reference sequence). The CDR3 spans 15 residues. V dropped 5 bases and J dropped 1 base, with 17 bases sitting between them. This CDR3 is CSAGRDGGGNTEAFF. DNA for the CDR3: TGCAGTGCTGGGAGGGATGGCGGAGGGAACACTGAAGCTTTCTTT.

The chain employs TRBV6-1 and TRBJ2-1; TRBD1 might be the D (6 bases). The CDR3 extends over 15 amino acids. Germline CDR1 and CDR2: MNHNS and SASEGT. Trimming took 6 bases from V and 1 from J, leaving 13 bases between them. Here the CDR3 DNA reads TGTGCCAGCAGACGAGGGACAAGATCCTACAATGAGCAGTTCTTC. Translating gives CASRRGTRSYNEQFF.

The chain uses TRBV5-1 and TRBJ2-2, with 7 bases fitting TRBD1. This CDR3 contains 14 residues. V trimming: 4 bases; J trimming: 7 bases; junction bases outside the gene matches: 7. Looked up from germline, CDR1 is SGHRS and CDR2 is YFSETQ. The CDR3 sequence is CASSETQGFGELFF. The CDR3, as DNA: TGCGCCAGCAGCGAGACACAGGGGTTCGGGGAGCTGTTTTTT.

This clonotype was counted only a few times. The CDR3 region has the DNA TGTGCCAGCAGCTTGGTGCCGCGACCGGGACAGGGTAATTCACCCCTCCACTTT. Its protein product is CASSLVPRPGQGNSPLHF. V gene TRBV5-5 combines with J gene TRBJ1-6, with 9 bases aligning to TRBD1. The CDR3 contains 18 residues. The V gene end was trimmed by 0 bases and the J gene end by 6 bases; junction bases not matched to a gene: 10. The germline CDR1 and CDR2 sequences are SGHKS and YYEKEE (reference sequence).

V and J are TRBV28 and TRBJ2-6; D unresolved. The CDR3 consists of 16 residues. The germline V and J ends were trimmed by 6 bases and 1 base, with 13 bases remaining between them. Germline assignment: CDR1 MDHEN and CDR2 SYDVKM. This chain's CDR3 is CASRTASRSGANVLTF. The CDR3 bases are TGTGCCAGCAGGACGGCCAGTAGGTCTGGGGCCAACGTCCTGACTTTC.

The chain employs TRBV7-9 and TRBJ2-1; a weak D match, TRBD2 (6 bases). Germline values: CDR1 SEHNR, CDR2 FQNEAQ (reference sequence). V was cut by 7 bases and J by 12 bases, with 22 bases left in between. The CDR3 sequence is 14 residues long. The CDR3 protein is CASTLLAVLDGQFF. In DNA, the CDR3 is TGTGCCAGCACTTTACTAGCCGTTCTCGATGGGCAGTTCTTC.

This rearrangement joins TRBV24-1 to TRBJ2-1, with 8 bases fitting TRBD2. The CDR3 covers 16 residues. Trimming at V came to 2 bases and at J to 8 bases, leaving 10 bases not matched to a gene. Germline V lookup: CDR1 KGHDR, CDR2 SFDVKD. This chain's CDR3 is CATSDSSAGGVDEQFF. The CDR3 nucleotides read TGTGCCACCAGTGATTCCTCGGCGGGAGGCGTAGATGAGCAGTTCTTC.

The chain carries TRBV2 and TRBJ2-1, with a possible D match to TRBD1 (6 bases). Deletions cut 2 bases from V and 5 bases from J, with 13 bases between. Looked up from germline, CDR1 is SNHLY and CDR2 is FYNNEI. The CDR3 spans 15 residues. CDR3 in amino acids: CASSEWGPANNEQFF. The CDR3 DNA sequence: TGTGCCAGCAGTGAATGGGGGCCGGCCAACAATGAGCAGTTCTTC. The variable domain in full, with the rest retrieved from reference TRBV2 and TRBJ2-1, is EPEVTQTPSHQVTQMGQEVILRCVPISNHLYFYWYRQILGQKVEFLVSFYNNEISEKSEIFDDQFSVERPDGSNFTLKIRSTKLEDSAMYFCASSEWGPANNEQFFGPGTRLTVL.

V usage is TRBV15 and J usage is TRBJ2-1, with D unresolved. Per the germline V gene, CDR1 is LNHNV and CDR2 is YYDKDF (reference sequence). The CDR3 extends over 16 amino acids. Trimming cost V 0 bases and J 4 bases, with 13 bases left between them. In nucleotides, the CDR3 is TGTGCCACCAGCAGAGATGGTACACGGGTTTACAATGAGCAGTTCTTC. Translation gives CATSRDGTRVYNEQFF.

The rearrangement joins TRBV29-1 to TRBJ2-7; D gene unclear. The CDR3 is made up of 8 amino acids. In germline, CDR1 is SQVTM, CDR2 ANQGSEA. V was pared by 3 bases and J by 6 bases, with 0 bases between. CDR3 residues: CSVDEQYV. CDR3 in DNA: TGCAGCGTTGACGAGCAGTACGTC.

This clonotype was seen more than once but under ten times. The rearrangement uses TRBV4-1 and TRBJ2-1; possibly TRBD2 for D (6 bases). V was clipped by 1 base and J by 11 bases, with 12 bases between them. Germline V gives CDR1 MGHRA, CDR2 YSYEKL. The CDR3 is 13 residues long. CDR3 sequence reads: CASSQVRETQQFF. The CDR3 DNA follows: TGCGCCAGCAGCCAAGTACGGGAGACGCAGCAGTTCTTC.

This clonotype has a count of ten or more. The CDR3 DNA follows: TGTGCAGTCGTTCAGAGCTACATGAACACTGAAGCTTTCTTT. It codes for CAVVQSYMNTEAFF. The chain joins TRBV6-1 to TRBJ1-1; D gene ambiguous. Germline CDR1 MNHNS, CDR2 SASEGT. The CDR3 spans 14 residues.

This clonotype was seen a few times. The V call is TRBV5-1, the J call TRBJ2-2; 10 nucleotides align to TRBD2. The CDR3 covers 17 residues. CDR1 and CDR2 from the germline V gene are SGHRS and YFSETQ. The J segment lost 0 bases and the V segment lost 0 bases, leaving 2 bases of the junction unmatched. The CDR3 reads CASSLELAGTNTGELFF. The CDR3 DNA follows: TGCGCCAGCAGCTTGGAACTAGCGGGAACGAACACCGGGGAGCTGTTTTTT.

The chain combines TRBV5-1 with TRBJ2-1, with D maybe TRBD2 (5 bases). The CDR3 extends over 12 amino acids. Trimming pared 2 bases from V and 9 bases from J, leaving 9 bases between. Per the germline V gene, CDR1 is SGHRS and CDR2 is YFSETQ. The CDR3 loop reads CASSFRGAEQFF. CDR3 nucleotides: TGCGCCAGCAGCTTCCGGGGTGCTGAGCAGTTCTTC.

Comment on this clonotype: The junction departs from the called germline gene at one end, perhaps through a read error. J is TRBJ1-4 and V is TRBV20-1; D uncertain. The CDR3 runs 13 residues. Germline values: CDR1 DFQATT, CDR2 SNEGSKA (reference sequence). The CDR3 DNA follows: TGCAGTGCGAGAGGAGTAGGATCCGAAAAACTGTTTTTT. Translation gives CSARGVGSEKLFF.

This clonotype appeared a few times. The chain recombines TRBV10-1 with TRBJ2-2; D is undetermined. The CDR3 sequence is 14 residues long. Per germline, CDR1 WNHNN and CDR2 SYGVQD (reference sequence). V was pared by 3 bases and J by 5 bases, with 10 bases between. The CDR3 here is CASSDWGMTGELFF. DNA for the CDR3: TGCGCCAGCAGTGATTGGGGTATGACCGGGGAGCTGTTTTTT.

The chain carries TRBV6-5 and TRBJ2-3, with D perhaps matching TRBD2 (6 bases). Germline CDR1 and CDR2: MNHEY and SVGAGI. There are 15 residues in the CDR3. Between the trimmed V and J ends, which lost 1 base and 2 bases, there was a span of 10 bases. The CDR3 is CASSYYGGTTDTQYF. Here the CDR3 DNA reads TGTGCCAGCAGTTACTACGGCGGGACCACAGATACGCAGTATTTT.

This clonotype was seen a few times. The chain carries TRBV12-5 and TRBJ2-2; D possibly corresponds to TRBD2 (6 bases). The germline V and J ends were trimmed by 1 base and 4 bases, with 10 bases remaining between them. The CDR3 runs to 15 residues. CDR1 and CDR2 from the germline V gene are LGHNT and FRNRAP. CDR3 sequence: CASGLGIAVTGELFF. The DNA for the CDR3 is TGTGCTAGTGGTTTGGGGATAGCGGTCACCGGGGAGCTGTTTTTT.

V and J are TRBV11-3 and TRBJ2-1; weak D call: TRBD1 (5 bases). This CDR3 is 13 amino acids long. Trimming stripped 5 bases from V and 7 bases from J, with 12 bases between. Germline values: CDR1 SGHNT, CDR2 YENEEA. The CDR3 reads CASSGALTNEQFF. CDR3 coding DNA: TGTGCCAGCAGCGGGGCTCTCACTAATGAGCAGTTCTTC.